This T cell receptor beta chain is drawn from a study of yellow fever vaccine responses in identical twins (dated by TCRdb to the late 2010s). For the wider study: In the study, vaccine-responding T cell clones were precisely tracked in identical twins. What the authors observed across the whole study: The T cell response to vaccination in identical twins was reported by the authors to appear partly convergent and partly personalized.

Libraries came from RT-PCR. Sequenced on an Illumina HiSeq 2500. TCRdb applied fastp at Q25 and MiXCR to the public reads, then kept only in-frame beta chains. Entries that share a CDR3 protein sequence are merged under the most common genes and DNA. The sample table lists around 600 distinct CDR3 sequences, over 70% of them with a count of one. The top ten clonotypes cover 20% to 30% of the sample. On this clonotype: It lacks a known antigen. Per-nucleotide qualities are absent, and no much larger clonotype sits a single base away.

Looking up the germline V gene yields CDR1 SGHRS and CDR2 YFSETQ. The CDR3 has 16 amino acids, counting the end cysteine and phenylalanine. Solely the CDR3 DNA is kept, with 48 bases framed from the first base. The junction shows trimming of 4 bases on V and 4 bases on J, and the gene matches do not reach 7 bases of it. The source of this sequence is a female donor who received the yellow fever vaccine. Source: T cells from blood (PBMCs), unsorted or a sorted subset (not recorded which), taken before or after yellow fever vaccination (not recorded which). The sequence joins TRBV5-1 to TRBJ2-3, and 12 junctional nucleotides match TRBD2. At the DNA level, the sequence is TGCGCCAGCAGCATGACTAGCGGGAGCAGGCCAGATACGCAGTATTTT. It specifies CASSMTSGSRPDTQYF.